Detailed here is one T cell receptor beta chain. Ages ranged from about 18 to 100 years, with residence in around 24 US areas. The table came from immunoSEQ multiplex PCR; TCRdb's copy has only in-frame clones and leaves some out. The sample shows around 330,000 clones, over 80% of them seen only once. The sample belongs to a study of blood T cell repertoires in COVID-19. Study-level background: Acute and convalescent COVID-19 samples came from the United States, Italy and Spain. The analysed material was cDNA or gDNA that came from T cells, B-cell-depleted T cells, or PBMCs.

The germline V and J ends were trimmed by 5 bases and 8 bases, with 13 bases remaining between them. Germline V gene data show CDR1 as LGHNA and CDR2 as YSLEER. The CDR3 sequence is 13 residues long. The TCR sequence derives from a woman aged 18-29 years who had recovered from COVID-19. The sequencing sample was made of PBMCs or T cells enriched from blood (not recorded which). This sequence joins TRBV4-3 and TRBJ1-3, with no clear D. The CDR3 spells CASSFRHLDTIYF. As DNA, the CDR3 is TGCGCCAGCAGCTTCCGACATTTGGACACCATATATTTT.